The next 19 T cell receptor beta chains were all read from a single sample in a study of control samples from healthy donors and cancer patients. Assay: immunoSEQ multiplex PCR; the TCRdb copy retains only in-frame clones and omits some. Of some 150,000 clones listed, about 89% are singletons. Sequencing input: blood. The receptors stem from a man aged 18-30 years in good health.

With regard to this clone: One end of the junction does not line up with germline, which may come from a read error. The genes are TRBV5-1 and TRBJ2-5; 8 positions agree with TRBD1. CDR3 length: 14 residues. Looked up from germline, CDR1 is SGHRS and CDR2 is YFSETQ. The CDR3 DNA sequence: TGCGCCAGCAACTTGGTTCAGGGGGCCCAGACCCAGTACTTC. It is translated as CASNLVQGAQTQYF.

The rearrangement links TRBV10-3 to TRBJ2-7, with TRBD2 as a possible D gene (6 bases). Germline CDR1 is ENHRY and CDR2 is SYGVKD. V gave up 2 bases and J gave up 5 bases, with 19 bases separating them. The CDR3 contains 16 residues. CDR3 region: CAISEQTPGTGDEQYF. CDR3 DNA: TGTGCCATCAGTGAGCAGACCCCCGGGACGGGGGACGAGCAGTACTTC.

This chain's CDR3 is CASSLLAGGNQPQHF. The CDR3 coding sequence is TGCGCCAGCAGCTTATTGGCCGGGGGGAATCAGCCCCAGCATTTT. The rearrangement links TRBV5-1 to TRBJ1-5; D is perhaps TRBD1 (5 bases). Germline loops: CDR1 SGHRS, CDR2 YFSETQ. V was trimmed by 2 bases and J by 4 bases, leaving 13 bases between them. The CDR3 sequence is 15 residues long.

V usage is TRBV11-2 and J usage is TRBJ1-2; 7 positions agree with TRBD1. This CDR3 is built from 14 residues. V was clipped by 1 base and J by 4 bases; unmatched bases: 3. Per the germline V gene, CDR1 is SGHAT and CDR2 is FQNNGV. The CDR3 loop reads CASSLGGTVYGYTF. CDR3 bases: TGTGCCAGCAGCTTAGGTGGGACAGTCTATGGCTACACCTTC.

The chain employs TRBV7-9 and TRBJ2-7; 7 bases line up with TRBD1. Germline loops: CDR1 SEHNR, CDR2 FQNEAQ (reference sequence). CDR3 length: 15 residues. Losses at the gene ends were 0 bases for V and 5 bases for J; bases not matched to a gene: 7. The CDR3, as DNA: TGTGCCAGCAGCTTAGCACAGGGGTTAATTAACGAGCAGTACTTC. This translates into CASSLAQGLINEQYF.

The chain joins TRBV30 to TRBJ1-3; D unresolved. The CDR3 is 15 amino acids. The V gene lost 0 bases and the J gene lost 0 bases, with 9 bases spanning the gap. The V gene's germline CDR1 is GTSNPN and CDR2 SVGIG (reference sequence). The CDR3 spells CAWSVPSFSGNTIYF. The CDR3 DNA is TGTGCCTGGAGTGTACCCTCGTTCTCTGGAAACACCATATATTTT.

V usage is TRBV7-9 and J usage is TRBJ1-6; TRBD1 might be the D (6 bases). CDR3 length: 16 amino acids. V was trimmed by 5 bases and J by 7 bases, leaving 18 bases between them. Germline CDR1 reads SEHNR; CDR2 reads FQNEAQ (reference sequence). The CDR3 protein is CASSLAKTGINSPLHF. The CDR3 nucleotides are TGTGCCAGCAGCCTTGCGAAAACAGGGATCAATTCACCCCTCCACTTT.

The chain uses TRBV6-6 and TRBJ1-2; D is uncertain. V was cut by 0 bases and J by 8 bases, with 4 bases left in between. The CDR3 length is 11 residues. CDR1 and CDR2 (germline): MNHNY, SVGAGI (reference sequence). CDR3 amino acids: CASSYSTGYTF. The CDR3 region has the DNA TGTGCCAGCAGTTACTCGACAGGCTACACCTTC.

The chain combines TRBV6-5 with TRBJ2-2; 12 nucleotides agree with TRBD1. The V segment lost 8 bases and the J segment 7 bases; nucleotides outside the gene matches: 5. The germline V gene encodes CDR1 MNHEY and CDR2 SVGAGI. The CDR3 length is 14 residues. DNA of the CDR3: TGTGCCAGCTGGGACAGGGGGCGCATCGGGGAGCTGTTTTTT. Translated, it gives CASWDRGRIGELFF.

This chain joins TRBV5-4 and TRBJ1-2; D perhaps matches TRBD1 (5 bases). Germline V gene sequence: CDR1 SGHNT, CDR2 YYREEE (reference sequence). CDR3 size: 15 residues. The V and J ends lost 6 bases and 11 bases respectively, with 26 bases between them. As DNA, the CDR3 is TGTGCCAGCACCCCCGGGGGAGGTGCGCTAGGAACGTACACCTTC. Residues: CASTPGGGALGTYTF.

The rearrangement joins TRBV14 to TRBJ1-2, with a weak D call TRBD1 (6 bases). The germline V gene encodes CDR1 SGHDN and CDR2 FVKESK. V gave up 4 bases and J gave up 8 bases, with 11 bases separating them. This CDR3 region has 12 residues. The CDR3 spells CASSRAQGGYTF. As DNA, the CDR3 is TGTGCCAGCAGCCGAGCTCAGGGGGGCTACACCTTC. The full variable domain, rest sourced from reference TRBV14 and TRBJ1-2, is EAGVTQFPSHSVIEKGQTVTLRCDPISGHDNLYWYRRVMGKEIKFLLHFVKESKQDESGMPNNRFLAERTGGTYSTLKVQPAELEDSGVYFCASSRAQGGYTFGSGTRLTVV.

This chain links TRBV7-9 with TRBJ2-3, with 15 positions matching TRBD2. The CDR3 has 17 residues. CDR1 and CDR2 (germline): SEHNR, FQNEAQ (reference sequence). Trimming at V came to 5 bases and at J to 5 bases, leaving 8 bases not matched to a gene. This CDR3 reads CASSSGLAGGQVDTQYF. DNA of the CDR3: TGTGCCAGCAGCAGCGGACTAGCGGGGGGGCAGGTAGATACGCAGTATTTT.

V is TRBV4-3 and J is TRBJ2-2; no firm D call. The CDR3 has 13 residues. The V end was cut by 0 bases, the J end by 9 bases, with 8 bases between. Germline CDR1 reads LGHNA; CDR2 reads YSLEER. Here the CDR3 DNA reads TGCGCCAGCAGCCAAGATCTGGGGAGGGAGCTGTTTTTT. Its protein is CASSQDLGRELFF.

V and J are TRBV18 and TRBJ1-6; D is unclear. The CDR3 covers 14 residues. Trimming stripped 2 bases from V and 13 bases from J, with 15 bases between. Germline assignment: CDR1 KGHSH and CDR2 LQKENI. For the CDR3, the DNA is TGTGCCAGCTCACCAACCGGTGATGTTATCCCCCTCCACTTT. Translation: CASSPTGDVIPLHF.

The gene calls are TRBV5-4 and TRBJ2-5; possibly TRBD2 for D (5 bases). In germline, CDR1 is SGHNT, CDR2 YYREEE (reference sequence). The CDR3 runs to 15 residues. V lost 4 bases and J 4 bases, leaving 17 bases between the germline ends. The CDR3 nucleotides are TGTGCCAGCAGCCCGACACTAGGAGAGGGAGAGACCCAGTACTTC. Its translation: CASSPTLGEGETQYF. Based on the CDR3 plus reference TRBV5-4 and TRBJ2-5, the full variable domain is ETGVTQSPTHLIKTRGQQVTLRCSSQSGHNTVSWYQQALGQGPQFIFQYYREEENGRGNFPPRFSGLQFPNYSSELNVNALELDDSALYLCASSPTLGEGETQYFGPGTRLLVL.

The V and J genes are TRBV6-6 and TRBJ1-1; D not certain. The CDR3 contains 15 residues. Germline V CDR1 and CDR2: MNHNY, SVGAGI (reference sequence). Trimming cost V 8 bases and J 1 base, with 17 bases left between them. The DNA for the CDR3 is TGTGCCAGCCAGCCCCCGCGGTCAGAGAACACTGAAGCTTTCTTT. It translates to CASQPPRSENTEAFF.

This chain links TRBV4-3 with TRBJ2-6; D tentatively fits TRBD1 or TRBD2 (5 bases each). Trimming left V 1 base short and J 7 bases short, with 8 bases between. Germline lookup yields CDR1 LGHNA and CDR2 YSLEER. The CDR3 has 14 residues. Here the CDR3 reads CASSQGGFANVLTF. CDR3 coding DNA: TGCGCCAGCAGCCAAGGGGGGTTTGCCAACGTCCTGACTTTC.

For the CDR3, the DNA is TGTGCCAGCAGCACCGGGGTCTACACCGGGGAGCTGTTTTTT. Translated, it gives CASSTGVYTGELFF. The chain couples TRBV5-6 to TRBJ2-2; TRBD2 is a possible D gene (5 bases). The CDR3 has 14 amino acids. Germline CDR1 reads SGHDT; CDR2 reads YYEEEE. V was shortened by 4 bases and J by 3 bases, with 10 bases between the two germline ends.

The chain carries TRBV29-1 and TRBJ1-1; D call uncertain. CDR1 and CDR2 from the germline V gene are SQVTM and ANQGSEA. The CDR3 contains 11 residues. V dropped 5 bases and J dropped 5 bases, with 9 bases sitting between them. CDR3 loop: CSVRVATEAFF. The CDR3 region has the DNA TGCAGCGTTAGGGTAGCTACTGAAGCTTTCTTT.